This TCR beta chain was documented in a study of T cells in Graves' hyperthyroidism and ophthalmopathy. Study-level findings and limits: Stable hyperthyroidism was told apart from ophthalmopathy by a model built on 13 V-J features.

A remark on this clonotype: What it recognizes is unknown.

Amplified TCR beta CDR3 regions derived from RNA transcripts. The TCR CDR3 was amplified in a first-round RT-PCR using the HTBI primer set. TCRdb fed the multiplex PCR reads into MiXCR, producing one record per CDR3 protein. Of 300,000 to 500,000 distinct CDR3 sequences listed, about 14% were seen once; the top ten hold 25% to 30%. With 0 bases removed from V and 8 bases from J, the gap between germline ends came to 11 bases. This CDR3 is built from 14 residues. Germline V gives CDR1 MNHNS, CDR2 SASEGT. The chain joins TRBV6-1 to TRBJ2-1; D call uncertain. Sequenced input: blood. The receptor comes from a middle-aged man with Graves' ophthalmopathy. The CDR3 nucleotides are TGTGCCAGCAGTGAAGCGCGTACTATGGATGAGCAGTTCTTC. Translating it yields CASSEARTMDEQFF.